Listed below are T cell receptor beta chains from one sample, sequenced in a study of blood T cell repertoires in COVID-19. The assay was immunoSEQ multiplex PCR, and TCRdb's table has in-frame clones only and misses some. The table shows about 42,000 clones, with about 85% occurring only once. Sequenced: peripheral blood. The receptors derive from a woman of 80 years or more in a cohort sampled during active or convalescent COVID-19. Each CDR3 is given with its conserved first and last residue. Each record gives: D gene, J gene, V gene, CDR3 protein. The D gene is left open where the match is weak.

d_gene: TRBD1
j_gene: TRBJ2-7
v_gene: TRBV3-1/TRBV3-2
CDR3aa: CASSQDSLGDRGVYEQYF

d_gene: -
j_gene: TRBJ1-1
v_gene: TRBV12-3/TRBV12-4
CDR3aa: CASSLIAYEAFF

d_gene: TRBD2
j_gene: TRBJ2-2
v_gene: TRBV10-2
CDR3aa: CASSGVAGNTGELFF

d_gene: TRBD1
j_gene: TRBJ2-2
v_gene: TRBV9
CDR3aa: CASSVGGGGTGATGELFF

d_gene: TRBD1
j_gene: TRBJ2-1
v_gene: TRBV7-9
CDR3aa: CASSASALRGNEQFF

d_gene: -
j_gene: TRBJ2-7
v_gene: TRBV28
CDR3aa: CATFGGYEQYF

d_gene: TRBD1
j_gene: TRBJ2-1
v_gene: TRBV19
CDR3aa: CASSTTRDSYNEQFF

d_gene: TRBD2
j_gene: TRBJ2-2
v_gene: TRBV6-5
CDR3aa: CASRTSGYTGELFF

d_gene: -
j_gene: TRBJ2-2
v_gene: TRBV19
CDR3aa: CASSIPGPLFF

d_gene: TRBD2
j_gene: TRBJ2-1
v_gene: TRBV30
CDR3aa: CAWRLKGTSGANEQFF

d_gene: TRBD1
j_gene: TRBJ2-7
v_gene: TRBV5-1
CDR3aa: CASSQETQGIGSYEQYF

d_gene: -
j_gene: TRBJ1-2
v_gene: TRBV5-6
CDR3aa: CASSFGDRYGYTF

d_gene: TRBD1
j_gene: TRBJ1-2
v_gene: TRBV7-9
CDR3aa: CASSSGSWTGDGYTF

d_gene: TRBD1
j_gene: TRBJ1-1
v_gene: TRBV6-6
CDR3aa: CASSPPPGQGRMDTEAFF

d_gene: TRBD1
j_gene: TRBJ2-2
v_gene: TRBV18
CDR3aa: CASSQQGPANTGELFF

d_gene: -
j_gene: TRBJ1-2
v_gene: TRBV6-5
CDR3aa: CASSNPGGPGTF

d_gene: -
j_gene: TRBJ1-2
v_gene: TRBV6-2/TRBV6-3
CDR3aa: CASSPGRAYGYTF

d_gene: -
j_gene: TRBJ2-7
v_gene: TRBV5-6
CDR3aa: CASSLGTDYEQYF

d_gene: -
j_gene: TRBJ2-7
v_gene: TRBV11-3
CDR3aa: CASSLSTIFYEQYF

d_gene: -
j_gene: TRBJ1-3
v_gene: TRBV10-3
CDR3aa: CAISTGSSGNTIYF

d_gene: -
j_gene: TRBJ2-6
v_gene: TRBV3-1/TRBV3-2
CDR3aa: CASSQAFGVDGANVLTF

d_gene: TRBD1
j_gene: TRBJ1-5
v_gene: TRBV19
CDR3aa: CASNDREGQPQHF

d_gene: -
j_gene: TRBJ1-4
v_gene: TRBV27
CDR3aa: CASTTGQTNEKLFF

d_gene: -
j_gene: TRBJ2-2
v_gene: TRBV30
CDR3aa: CAWRQGNTGELFF

d_gene: TRBD1
j_gene: TRBJ1-6
v_gene: TRBV19
CDR3aa: CASSIIQGESPLHF

d_gene: -
j_gene: TRBJ1-5
v_gene: TRBV9
CDR3aa: CASSAAVGGPNQPQHF

d_gene: -
j_gene: TRBJ1-5
v_gene: TRBV30
CDR3aa: CAWSHQGNQPQHF

d_gene: -
j_gene: TRBJ2-1
v_gene: TRBV29-1
CDR3aa: CSVEIATYNEQFF

d_gene: -
j_gene: TRBJ1-1
v_gene: TRBV3-1/TRBV3-2
CDR3aa: CASSPGIGTEAFF

d_gene: -
j_gene: TRBJ2-1
v_gene: TRBV5-1
CDR3aa: CASSLRGANNEQFF

d_gene: -
j_gene: TRBJ1-1
v_gene: TRBV3-1/TRBV3-2
CDR3aa: CASSLGGVGSTEAFF

d_gene: -
j_gene: TRBJ1-4
v_gene: TRBV5-8
CDR3aa: CASSSGHAVATNEKLFF

d_gene: -
j_gene: TRBJ1-1
v_gene: TRBV10-3
CDR3aa: CATGPNTEAFF

d_gene: -
j_gene: TRBJ2-6
v_gene: TRBV19
CDR3aa: CASSSSGSGANVLTF

d_gene: -
j_gene: TRBJ2-7
v_gene: TRBV9
CDR3aa: CASSVGPGLTYEQYF

d_gene: TRBD1
j_gene: TRBJ2-2
v_gene: TRBV11-2
CDR3aa: CASSLGTGFPGELFF

d_gene: -
j_gene: TRBJ1-2
v_gene: TRBV4-1
CDR3aa: CASTQENRANYGYTF

d_gene: -
j_gene: TRBJ1-6
v_gene: TRBV7-9
CDR3aa: CASSALNSPLHF

d_gene: -
j_gene: TRBJ1-6
v_gene: TRBV5-4
CDR3aa: CASSLDSSSYNSPLHF

d_gene: -
j_gene: TRBJ1-4
v_gene: TRBV5-4
CDR3aa: CASSLSGRLDEKLFF

d_gene: -
j_gene: TRBJ2-2
v_gene: TRBV5-6
CDR3aa: CASSLIRANTGELFF

d_gene: -
j_gene: TRBJ2-1
v_gene: TRBV3-1/TRBV3-2
CDR3aa: CASSQDTTPNNEQFF

d_gene: -
j_gene: TRBJ2-5
v_gene: TRBV7-9
CDR3aa: CASSHRQVRQETQYF

d_gene: TRBD1
j_gene: TRBJ2-2
v_gene: TRBV9
CDR3aa: CASSVKQGARTGELFF

d_gene: -
j_gene: TRBJ2-3
v_gene: TRBV28
CDR3aa: CASELGGTDTQYF

d_gene: TRBD2
j_gene: TRBJ2-1
v_gene: TRBV7-2
CDR3aa: CASSPSGENEQFF

d_gene: TRBD2
j_gene: TRBJ2-7
v_gene: TRBV5-6
CDR3aa: CASSLRPLAARGYEQYF

d_gene: TRBD2
j_gene: TRBJ2-1
v_gene: TRBV6-5
CDR3aa: CAVSSGGPYNEQFF

d_gene: TRBD1
j_gene: TRBJ2-3
v_gene: TRBV29-1
CDR3aa: CSVEKTGGATDTQYF

d_gene: -
j_gene: TRBJ1-3
v_gene: TRBV7-2
CDR3aa: CASSLGAPVSGNTIYF

d_gene: -
j_gene: TRBJ1-5
v_gene: TRBV2
CDR3aa: CASRVGTGSNQPQHF

d_gene: -
j_gene: TRBJ1-1
v_gene: TRBV4-1
CDR3aa: CASRDYRDPRNTEAFF

d_gene: -
j_gene: TRBJ2-7
v_gene: TRBV10-3
CDR3aa: CAISTTTVPHSYEQYF

d_gene: -
j_gene: TRBJ1-1
v_gene: TRBV19
CDR3aa: CASSPFGHGRSEAFF

d_gene: TRBD2
j_gene: TRBJ2-7
v_gene: TRBV30
CDR3aa: CAWRMGGEGYEQYF